Listed here are 18 T cell receptor beta chains from one sample, sequenced in a study of graft-versus-host responses after intestinal transplantation. The data were produced by immunoSEQ multiplex PCR, yet TCRdb's version contains in-frame clones alone and is incomplete. This table has 50,000 to 75,000 clones, more than 85% appearing once. For these receptors, no antigen is known. The sample was unstimulated CD8+ T cells sorted from spleen or lymph node cells, taken before transplant. The receptors originated from a human donor who was the organ donor for an intestinal transplant.

The chain is built from TRBV27 and TRBJ2-2; D might be TRBD2 (5 bases). Per the germline V gene, CDR1 is MNHEY and CDR2 is SMNVEV (reference sequence). This CDR3 has 16 amino acids. V lost 3 bases and J 1 base, leaving 12 bases between the germline ends. The CDR3 protein is CASSFLDYLNTGELFF. CDR3 nucleotides: TGTGCCAGCAGTTTCCTTGACTACCTGAACACCGGGGAGCTGTTTTTT.

This sequence joins TRBV6-5 and TRBJ2-7; 8 bases agree with TRBD2. Trimming cost V 0 bases and J 2 bases; bases outside gene matches: 3. Germline V gives CDR1 MNHEY, CDR2 SVGAGI. CDR3 size: 15 residues. The CDR3 spells CASSYSTSATYEQYF. The CDR3 bases are TGTGCCAGCAGTTACTCGACTAGCGCCACCTACGAGCAGTACTTC.

The chain recombines TRBV6-6 with TRBJ2-7; no firm D call. The V end was cut by 0 bases, the J end by 0 bases, with 6 bases between. In germline, CDR1 is MNHNY, CDR2 SVGAGI (reference sequence). The CDR3 length is 14 residues. CDR3 amino acids: CASSYSGSSYEQYF. CDR3 sequence (DNA): TGTGCCAGCAGTTACTCGGGCAGCTCCTACGAGCAGTACTTC.

The chain uses TRBV7-6 and TRBJ1-5; D gene uncertain. This CDR3 has 14 residues. V lost 2 bases and J lost 6, with 11 bases in between. Germline V CDR1 and CDR2: SGHVS, FNYEAQ. CDR3 sequence: CASSLNPSGQPQHF. The CDR3 DNA sequence: TGTGCCAGCAGCTTAAACCCCTCGGGTCAGCCCCAGCATTTT.

This clone was picked up one time. V gene TRBV27 combines with J gene TRBJ2-7; 8 bases line up with TRBD1. The CDR3 spans 14 residues. Trimming cost V 4 bases and J 3 bases; bases outside gene matches: 5. Germline CDR1 MNHEY, CDR2 SMNVEV (reference sequence). The CDR3, as DNA: TGTGCCAGCAGTTCGGGGACAGGAGGCTACGAGCAGTACTTC. Translating gives CASSSGTGGYEQYF.

The V and J genes are TRBV7-6 and TRBJ2-1; possibly TRBD2 for D (6 bases). Germline values: CDR1 SGHVS, CDR2 FNYEAQ. The CDR3 length is 15 residues. V was pared by 5 bases and J by 2 bases, with 13 bases between. CDR3 amino acids: CASSRRDSPYNEQFF. Written as DNA, the CDR3 is TGTGCCAGCAGCCGCCGGGACTCACCCTACAATGAGCAGTTCTTC. Full variable domain (remainder filled in from reference TRBV7-6 and TRBJ2-1): GAGVSQSPRYKVTKRGQDVALRCDPISGHVSLYWYRQALGQGPEFLTYFNYEAQQDKSGLPNDRFSAERPEGSISTLTIQRTEQRDSAMYRCASSRRDSPYNEQFFGPGTRLTVL.

The chain is built from TRBV7-9 and TRBJ1-1; weak D call: TRBD1 (5 bases). The V and J ends lost 4 bases and 3 bases respectively, with 15 bases between them. CDR3 length: 15 amino acids. Looked up from germline, CDR1 is SEHNR and CDR2 is FQNEAQ (reference sequence). The CDR3 region is CASSSTGFTDTEAFF. Written as DNA, the CDR3 is TGTGCCAGCAGCTCCACAGGTTTCACGGACACTGAAGCTTTCTTT.

The rearrangement joins TRBV6-5 to TRBJ2-1; 8 nucleotides match TRBD1. The germline V gene has CDR1 MNHEY and CDR2 SVGAGI. The V segment lost 6 bases and the J segment 3 bases; nucleotides outside the gene matches: 4. The CDR3 spans 14 residues. Here the CDR3 reads CASRPGTGYNEQFF. CDR3 nucleotide sequence: TGTGCCAGCAGACCCGGGACAGGCTACAATGAGCAGTTCTTC.

The genes are TRBV4-3 and TRBJ2-3; maybe TRBD1 (5 bases). Trimming shortened V by 4 bases and J by 0 bases, and 14 bases separated the two germline ends. CDR1 and CDR2 from the germline V gene are LGHNA and YSLEER. This CDR3 is 16 amino acids long. The CDR3 sequence is CASSPLQVASTDTQYF. The CDR3 region has the DNA TGCGCCAGCAGCCCTTTACAGGTGGCGAGCACAGATACGCAGTATTTT.

The rearrangement joins TRBV27 to TRBJ2-5; the match to TRBD2 covers 9 bases. The J call may be faulty, since TRBJ2-7 better matches the DNA end. Germline V CDR1 and CDR2: MNHEY, SMNVEV (reference sequence). CDR3 size: 14 residues. CDR3 coding DNA: TGTGCCAGCAGTCTTAGCGGGGGAGACTACGAGCAGTACTTC. Protein sequence: CASSLSGGDYEQYF.

V usage is TRBV11-2 and J usage is TRBJ2-3; 10 bases agree with TRBD1. In germline, CDR1 is SGHAT, CDR2 FQNNGV. Trimming took 5 bases from V and 2 from J; bases not matched to a gene: 4. The CDR3 is 15 residues long. This CDR3 is CASSPGTGVTDTQYF. For the CDR3, the DNA is TGTGCCAGCAGCCCGGGGACAGGGGTCACAGATACGCAGTATTTT.

The chain has TRBV7-3 and TRBJ1-1; TRBD1 is a possible D gene (6 bases). From germline, CDR1 is SGHTA and CDR2 FQGTGA. Trimming took off 2 bases at V and 3 bases at J, with 10 bases between the two ends. The CDR3 is made up of 14 amino acids. CDR3 loop: CASSLQQGYTEAFF. CDR3 nucleotides: TGTGCCAGCAGCTTACAACAGGGATACACTGAAGCTTTCTTT.

This sequence joins TRBV6-6 and TRBJ1-5, with a tentative D call TRBD1 (6 bases). CDR3 size: 16 residues. The germline V gene encodes CDR1 MNHNY and CDR2 SVGAGI (reference sequence). V dropped 5 bases and J dropped 2 bases, with 16 bases sitting between them. As DNA, the CDR3 is TGTGCCAGCAGTACGGCGGGGGCATCGGGCAATCAGCCCCAGCATTTT. Translation: CASSTAGASGNQPQHF.

J is TRBJ2-1 and V is TRBV7-2, with D uncertain. This CDR3 comprises 11 residues. Germline CDR1 reads SGHTA; CDR2 reads FQGNSA. Trimming took 5 bases from V and 8 from J, leaving 7 bases between them. This chain's CDR3 is CASSPRYEQFF. CDR3 DNA sequence: TGTGCCAGCAGCCCGCGTTATGAGCAGTTCTTC. The full variable domain, with the rest looked up from reference TRBV7-2 and TRBJ2-1, is GAGVSQSPSNKVTEKGKDVELRCDPISGHTALYWYRQSLGQGLEFLIYFQGNSAPDKSGLPSDRFSAERTGGSVSTLTIQRTQQEDSAVYLCASSPRYEQFFGPGTRLTVL.

The chain recombines TRBV6-6 with TRBJ1-3; weak D call: TRBD1 (6 bases). The CDR3 extends over 15 amino acids. The germline V gene encodes CDR1 MNHNY and CDR2 SVGAGI (reference sequence). V gave up 6 bases and J gave up 0 bases, with 12 bases separating them. The CDR3 region is CASRVDRNSGNTIYF. DNA for the CDR3: TGTGCCAGCAGAGTAGACAGGAACTCTGGAAACACCATATATTTT.

The J gene is TRBJ2-7, the V gene TRBV7-9; 9 nucleotides line up with TRBD1. Looked up from germline, CDR1 is SEHNR and CDR2 is FQNEAQ (reference sequence). The CDR3 is 14 residues long. Unmatched junction bases numbered 7, after V lost 4 bases and J lost 6 bases. This CDR3 is CASSSGQGLAEQYF. Here the CDR3 DNA reads TGTGCCAGCAGCTCGGGACAGGGTCTCGCCGAGCAGTACTTC.

This chain uses TRBV6-1 with TRBJ2-5; 14 positions match TRBD2. V was pared by 0 bases and J by 1 base, with 4 bases of the junction left unmatched. From germline, CDR1 is MNHNS and CDR2 SASEGT. CDR3 size: 18 residues. The CDR3 reads CASSEARGLAGVQETQYF. CDR3 DNA: TGTGCCAGCAGTGAAGCGCGGGGACTAGCGGGAGTCCAAGAGACCCAGTACTTC.

The chain carries TRBV28 and TRBJ2-1; the match to TRBD2 covers 8 bases. With V trimmed by 1 base and J by 10 bases, 3 bases remained unmatched. Germline V gene data show CDR1 as MDHEN and CDR2 as SYDVKM. The CDR3 sequence is 13 residues long. As DNA, the CDR3 is TGTGCCAGCAGTTTATACTCGGGAGGGGAGCAGTTCTTC. Protein sequence: CASSLYSGGEQFF.